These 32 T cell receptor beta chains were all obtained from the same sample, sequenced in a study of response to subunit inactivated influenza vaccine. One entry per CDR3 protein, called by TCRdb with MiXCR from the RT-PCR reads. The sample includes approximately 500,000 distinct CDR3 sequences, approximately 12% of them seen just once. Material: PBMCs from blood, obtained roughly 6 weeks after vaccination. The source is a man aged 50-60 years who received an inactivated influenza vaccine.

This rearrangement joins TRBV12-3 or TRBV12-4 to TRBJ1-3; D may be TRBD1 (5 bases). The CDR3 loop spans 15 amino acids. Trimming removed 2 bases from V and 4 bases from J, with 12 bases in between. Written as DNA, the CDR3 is TGTGCCAGCAGTTTATCTGGGCAGGGAGGAAACACCATATATTTT. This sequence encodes CASSLSGQGGNTIYF.

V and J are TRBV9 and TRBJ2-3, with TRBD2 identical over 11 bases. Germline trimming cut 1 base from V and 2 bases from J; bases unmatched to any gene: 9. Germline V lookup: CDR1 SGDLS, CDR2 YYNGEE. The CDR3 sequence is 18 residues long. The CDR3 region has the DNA TGTGCCAGCAGCGTAACCCCCGGGGGACTAGCGGCCACAGATACGCAGTATTTT. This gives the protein CASSVTPGGLAATDTQYF.

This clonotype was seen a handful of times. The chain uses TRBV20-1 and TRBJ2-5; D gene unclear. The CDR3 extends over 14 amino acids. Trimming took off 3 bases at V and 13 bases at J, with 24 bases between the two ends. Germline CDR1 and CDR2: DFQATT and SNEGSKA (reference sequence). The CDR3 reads CSARLPGPLPRGYF. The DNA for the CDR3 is TGCAGTGCTAGGTTGCCCGGACCCCTCCCGAGAGGGTACTTC.

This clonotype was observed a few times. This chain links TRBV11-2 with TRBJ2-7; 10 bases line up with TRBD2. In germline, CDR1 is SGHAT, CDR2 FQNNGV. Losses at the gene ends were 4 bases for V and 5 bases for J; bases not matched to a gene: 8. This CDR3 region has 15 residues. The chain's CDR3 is CASSSLGTSVDEQYF. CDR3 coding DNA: TGTGCCAGCAGCTCCCTCGGGACTAGCGTTGACGAGCAGTACTTC. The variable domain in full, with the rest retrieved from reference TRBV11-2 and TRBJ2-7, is EAGVAQSPRYKIIEKRQSVAFWCNPISGHATLYWYQQILGQGPKLLIQFQNNGVVDDSQLPKDRFSAERLKGVDSTLKIQPAKLEDSAVYLCASSSLGTSVDEQYFGPGTRLTVT.

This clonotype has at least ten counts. CDR3 region: CSVDGGEGKGAEAFF. CDR3 bases: TGCAGCGTTGACGGTGGAGAGGGTAAGGGGGCTGAAGCTTTCTTT. The chain joins TRBV29-1 to TRBJ1-1, with D tentatively TRBD1 (6 bases). Germline-derived CDR1 and CDR2 are SQVTM and ANQGSEA. CDR3 size: 15 residues. V dropped 3 bases and J dropped 6 bases, with 20 bases sitting between them.

The DNA of the CDR3 is TGTGCCAGCAGCTTGAGTAGCGGATCATATTCCTACAATGAGCAGTTCTTC. Protein: CASSLSSGSYSYNEQFF. The V call is TRBV5-5, the J call TRBJ2-1; maybe TRBD2 (6 bases). The CDR3 sequence is 17 residues long. The V and J ends lost 1 base and 1 base respectively, with 15 bases between them. CDR1 and CDR2 (germline): SGHKS, YYEKEE (reference sequence).

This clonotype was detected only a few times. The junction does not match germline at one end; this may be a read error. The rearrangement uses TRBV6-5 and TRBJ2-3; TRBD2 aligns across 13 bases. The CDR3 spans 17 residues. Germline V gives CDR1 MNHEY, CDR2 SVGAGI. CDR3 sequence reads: CASSYSGLAGFADTQYF. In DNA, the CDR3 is TGTGCCAGCAGCTACTCGGGACTAGCGGGATTTGCAGATACGCAGTATTTT.

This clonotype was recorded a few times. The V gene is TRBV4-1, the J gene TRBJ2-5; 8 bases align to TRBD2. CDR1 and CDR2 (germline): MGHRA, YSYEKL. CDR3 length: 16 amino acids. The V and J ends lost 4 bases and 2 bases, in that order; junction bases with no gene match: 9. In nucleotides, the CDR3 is TGCGCCAGCAGCCTCGGGGGGGGGACCCTACAAGAGACCCAGTACTTC. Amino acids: CASSLGGGTLQETQYF.

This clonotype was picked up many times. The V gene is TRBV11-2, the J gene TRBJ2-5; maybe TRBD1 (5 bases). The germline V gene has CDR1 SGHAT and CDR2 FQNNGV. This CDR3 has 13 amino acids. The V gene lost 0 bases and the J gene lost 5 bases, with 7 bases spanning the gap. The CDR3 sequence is CASSLDPGETQYF. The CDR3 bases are TGTGCCAGCAGCTTAGATCCAGGGGAGACCCAGTACTTC.

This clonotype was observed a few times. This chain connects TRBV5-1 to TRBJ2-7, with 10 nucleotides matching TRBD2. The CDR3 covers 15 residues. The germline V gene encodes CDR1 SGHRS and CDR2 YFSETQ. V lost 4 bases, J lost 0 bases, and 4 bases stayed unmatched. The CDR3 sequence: CASSPPSGSSYEQYF. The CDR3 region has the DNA TGCGCCAGCAGCCCACCTAGCGGGAGCTCCTACGAGCAGTACTTC.

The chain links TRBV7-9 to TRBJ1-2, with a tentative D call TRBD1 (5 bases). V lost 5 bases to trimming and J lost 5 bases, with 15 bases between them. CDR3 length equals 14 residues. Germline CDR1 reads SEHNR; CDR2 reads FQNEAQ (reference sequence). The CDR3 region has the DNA TGTGCCAGCAGCCGGGACGGACGGTTGTATGGCTACACCTTC. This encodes CASSRDGRLYGYTF.

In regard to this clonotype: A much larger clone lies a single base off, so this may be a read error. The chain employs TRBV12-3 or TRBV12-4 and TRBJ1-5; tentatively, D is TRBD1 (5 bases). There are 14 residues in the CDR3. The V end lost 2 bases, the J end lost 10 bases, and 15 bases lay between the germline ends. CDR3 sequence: CASSLWHSGHPQHF. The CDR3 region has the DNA TGTGCCAGCAGTTTATGGCATAGCGGACATCCCCAGCATTTT.

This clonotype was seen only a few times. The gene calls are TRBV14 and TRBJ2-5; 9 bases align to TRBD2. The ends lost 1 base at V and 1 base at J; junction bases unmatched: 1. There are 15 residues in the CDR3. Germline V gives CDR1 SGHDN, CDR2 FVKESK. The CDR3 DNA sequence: TGTGCCAGCAGCCAAGGGGGACTAGCCCAAGAGACCCAGTACTTC. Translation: CASSQGGLAQETQYF.

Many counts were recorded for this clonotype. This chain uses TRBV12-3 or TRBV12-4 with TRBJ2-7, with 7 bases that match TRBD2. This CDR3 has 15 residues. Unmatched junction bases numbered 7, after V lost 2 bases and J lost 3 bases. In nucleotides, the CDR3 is TGTGCCAGCAGTTTACTACTAGCGACACACTACGAGCAGTACTTC. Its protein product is CASSLLLATHYEQYF.

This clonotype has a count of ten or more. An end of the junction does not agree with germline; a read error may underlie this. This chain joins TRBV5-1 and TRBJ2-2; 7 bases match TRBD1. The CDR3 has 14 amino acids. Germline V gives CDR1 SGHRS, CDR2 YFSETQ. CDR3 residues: CASRLGQSDWELFF. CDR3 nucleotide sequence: TGCGCCAGCAGGTTGGGACAGTCAGACTGGGAGCTGTTTTTT.

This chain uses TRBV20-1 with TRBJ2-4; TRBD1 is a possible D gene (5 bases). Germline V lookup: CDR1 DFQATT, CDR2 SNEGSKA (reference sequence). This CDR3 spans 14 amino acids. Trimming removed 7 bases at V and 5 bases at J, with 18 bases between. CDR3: CSGQTSRRENIQYF. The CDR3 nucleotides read TGCAGTGGACAGACATCGCGGAGAGAAAACATTCAGTACTTC.

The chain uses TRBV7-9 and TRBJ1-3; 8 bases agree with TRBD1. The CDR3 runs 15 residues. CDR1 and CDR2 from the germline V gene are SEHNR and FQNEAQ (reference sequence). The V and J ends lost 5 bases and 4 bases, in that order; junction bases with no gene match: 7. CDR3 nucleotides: TGTGCCAGCAGCGGCCGGGACAGGACCGGAAACACCATATATTTT. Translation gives CASSGRDRTGNTIYF.

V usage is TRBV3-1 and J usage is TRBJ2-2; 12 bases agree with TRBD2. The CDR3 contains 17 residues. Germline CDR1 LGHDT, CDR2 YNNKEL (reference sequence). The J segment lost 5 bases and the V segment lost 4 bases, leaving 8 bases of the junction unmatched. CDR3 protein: CASSLSSGGARTGELFF. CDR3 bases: TGTGCCAGCAGCCTTTCTAGCGGGGGGGCAAGGACCGGGGAGCTGTTTTTT.

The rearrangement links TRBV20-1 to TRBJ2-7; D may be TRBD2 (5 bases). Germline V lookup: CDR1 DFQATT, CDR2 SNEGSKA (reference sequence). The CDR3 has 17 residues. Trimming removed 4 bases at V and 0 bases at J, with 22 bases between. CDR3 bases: TGCAGTGCTAAGTATTCGAGACGGTTAGCGAACTCCTACGAGCAGTACTTC. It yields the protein CSAKYSRRLANSYEQYF.

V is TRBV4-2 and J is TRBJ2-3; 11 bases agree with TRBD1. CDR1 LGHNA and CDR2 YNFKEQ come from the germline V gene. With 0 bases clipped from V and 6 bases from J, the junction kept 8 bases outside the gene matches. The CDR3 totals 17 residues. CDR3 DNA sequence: TGTGCCAGCAGCCAAGATCAGCGGACAGGGGGCCTTGATACGCAGTATTTT. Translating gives CASSQDQRTGGLDTQYF.

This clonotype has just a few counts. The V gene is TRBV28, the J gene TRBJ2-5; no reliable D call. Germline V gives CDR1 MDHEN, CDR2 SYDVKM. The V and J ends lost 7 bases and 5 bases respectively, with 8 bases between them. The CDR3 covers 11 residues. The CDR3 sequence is CASNRRETQYF. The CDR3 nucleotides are TGTGCCAGCAACAGACGGGAGACCCAGTACTTC.

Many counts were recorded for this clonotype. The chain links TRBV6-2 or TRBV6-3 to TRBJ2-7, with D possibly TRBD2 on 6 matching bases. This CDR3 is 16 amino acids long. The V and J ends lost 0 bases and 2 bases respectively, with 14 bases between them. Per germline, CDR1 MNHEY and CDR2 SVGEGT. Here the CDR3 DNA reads TGTGCCAGCAGTTACTCGATCGCGGGGATGACCTACGAGCAGTACTTC. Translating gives CASSYSIAGMTYEQYF.

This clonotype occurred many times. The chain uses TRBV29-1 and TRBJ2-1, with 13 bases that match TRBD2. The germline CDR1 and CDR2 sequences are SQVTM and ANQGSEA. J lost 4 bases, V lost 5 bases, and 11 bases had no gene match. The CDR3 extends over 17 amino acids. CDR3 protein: CSVSGLAGEWGYNEQFF. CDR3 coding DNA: TGCAGCGTTTCTGGACTAGCGGGAGAGTGGGGTTACAATGAGCAGTTCTTC.

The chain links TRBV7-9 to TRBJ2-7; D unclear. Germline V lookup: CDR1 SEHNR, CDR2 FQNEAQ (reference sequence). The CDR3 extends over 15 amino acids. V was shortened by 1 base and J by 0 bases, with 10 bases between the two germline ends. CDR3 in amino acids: CASSLGPRNSYEQYF. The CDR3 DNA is TGTGCCAGCAGCTTAGGCCCGAGGAACTCCTACGAGCAGTACTTC.

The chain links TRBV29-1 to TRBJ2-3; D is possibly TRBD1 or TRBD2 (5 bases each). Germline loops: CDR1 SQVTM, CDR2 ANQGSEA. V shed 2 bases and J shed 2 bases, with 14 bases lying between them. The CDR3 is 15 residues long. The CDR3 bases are TGCAGCGTTGAATGGCCGGGGACGAACACAGATACGCAGTATTTT. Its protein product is CSVEWPGTNTDTQYF.

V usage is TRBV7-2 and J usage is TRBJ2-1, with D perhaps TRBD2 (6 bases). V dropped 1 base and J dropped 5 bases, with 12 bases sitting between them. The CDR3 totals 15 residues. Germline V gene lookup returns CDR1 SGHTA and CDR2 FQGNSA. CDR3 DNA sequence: TGTGCCAGCAGCTTAGAAAGCGGGTCCCACAATGAGCAGTTCTTC. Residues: CASSLESGSHNEQFF. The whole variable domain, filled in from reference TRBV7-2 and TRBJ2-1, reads GAGVSQSPSNKVTEKGKDVELRCDPISGHTALYWYRQSLGQGLEFLIYFQGNSAPDKSGLPSDRFSAERTGGSVSTLTIQRTQQEDSAVYLCASSLESGSHNEQFFGPGTRLTVL.

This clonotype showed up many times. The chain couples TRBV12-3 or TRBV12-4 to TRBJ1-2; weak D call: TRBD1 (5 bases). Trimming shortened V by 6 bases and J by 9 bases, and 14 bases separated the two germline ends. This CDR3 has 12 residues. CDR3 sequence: CASRPSGVRYTF. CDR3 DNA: TGTGCCAGCAGGCCCTCGGGGGTTCGCTACACCTTC.

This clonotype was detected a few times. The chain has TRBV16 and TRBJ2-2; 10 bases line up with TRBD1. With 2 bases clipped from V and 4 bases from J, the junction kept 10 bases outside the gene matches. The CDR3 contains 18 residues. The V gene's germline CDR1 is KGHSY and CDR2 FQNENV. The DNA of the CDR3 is TGTGCCAGCAGCCAAGGGGCTCCGGGACAGGGGAGCACCGGGGAGCTGTTTTTT. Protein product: CASSQGAPGQGSTGELFF.

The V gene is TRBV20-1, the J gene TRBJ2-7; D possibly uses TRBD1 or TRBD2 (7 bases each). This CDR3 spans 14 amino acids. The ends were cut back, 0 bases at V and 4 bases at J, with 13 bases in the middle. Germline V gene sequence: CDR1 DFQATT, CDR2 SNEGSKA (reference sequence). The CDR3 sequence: CSAREGRGRYEQYF. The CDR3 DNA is TGCAGTGCTAGAGAGGGGAGGGGGCGGTACGAGCAGTACTTC.

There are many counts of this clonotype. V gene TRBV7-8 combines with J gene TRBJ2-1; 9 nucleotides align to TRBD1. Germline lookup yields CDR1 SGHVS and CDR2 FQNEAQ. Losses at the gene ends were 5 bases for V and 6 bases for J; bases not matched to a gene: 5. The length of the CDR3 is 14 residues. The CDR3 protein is CASSPGTGRNEQFF. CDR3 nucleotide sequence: TGTGCCAGCAGCCCCGGGACAGGGCGCAATGAGCAGTTCTTC.

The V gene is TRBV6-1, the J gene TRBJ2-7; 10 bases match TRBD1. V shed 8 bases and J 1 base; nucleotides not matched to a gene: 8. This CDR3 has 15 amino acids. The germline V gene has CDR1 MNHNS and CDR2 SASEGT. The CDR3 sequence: CASRPGDRGSYEQYF. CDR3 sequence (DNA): TGTGCCAGCCGTCCAGGGGACAGGGGTTCCTACGAGCAGTACTTC.

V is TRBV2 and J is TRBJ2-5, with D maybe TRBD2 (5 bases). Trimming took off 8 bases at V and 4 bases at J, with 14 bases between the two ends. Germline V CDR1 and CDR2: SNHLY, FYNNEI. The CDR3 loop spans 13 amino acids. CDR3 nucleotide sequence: TGTGCCAGCTCCAGCGGCCTACCAGAGACCCAGTACTTC. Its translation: CASSSGLPETQYF.